Described below is a single T cell receptor beta chain sequence and its context. Its antigen remains unidentified. The data were produced by immunoSEQ multiplex PCR, yet TCRdb's version contains in-frame clones alone and is incomplete. The repertoire has about 2.2 million clones, roughly 95% of them found once; the top ten carry 1.5% to 2%. Positively selected for CCR7, the CD45RO-negative cells used as naive CD8 cells excluded terminally differentiated effector memory CD45RA+ cells. Each of the donors was a healthy adult who was HIV-negative and had not had a recent acute infection or vaccination. The data stem from a study of shared clonotypes between healthy human individuals. Broader study findings: Some naive CD4 clonotypes, roughly 5%, turned up in common across several donors.

The receptor's source is a man between 18 and 35 years old in good health. Some clones in this sample may be carry-over from other donors' samples. The sequencing sample was made of naive CD8+ T cells from PBMCs.

Written as DNA, the CDR3 is TGTGCCAGCAGCGGCAACCGGGACAGGGGCGTCGACAACTATGGCTACACCTTC. This translates into CASSGNRDRGVDNYGYTF. The rearrangement links TRBV9 to TRBJ1-2; 10 bases align to TRBD1. Trimming at V came to 3 bases and at J to 2 bases, leaving 13 bases not matched to a gene. In germline, CDR1 is SGDLS, CDR2 YYNGEE. The CDR3 contains 18 residues.